One sample yielded the 9 T cell receptor beta chains listed below, sequenced in a study of blood T cell repertoires in COVID-19. TCRdb keeps only in-frame clones here, not all; method: immunoSEQ multiplex PCR. Of tens of thousands of clones in the sample, around nine tenths were seen once. The sequencing sample was made of peripheral blood. The receptors stem from a man aged 50-60 years with COVID-19, enrolled during active disease.

The chain has TRBV9 and TRBJ2-7; TRBD2 aligns across 7 bases. CDR3 length: 14 residues. J lost 5 bases, V lost 3 bases, and 8 bases had no gene match. Germline V gene data show CDR1 as SGDLS and CDR2 as YYNGEE. CDR3 loop: CASSGRLASDEQYF. In nucleotides, the CDR3 is TGTGCCAGCAGCGGAAGACTAGCTTCCGACGAGCAGTACTTC.

The J gene is TRBJ1-2, the V gene TRBV19, with 9 bases matching TRBD1. CDR3 length equals 15 residues. Germline assignment: CDR1 LNHDA and CDR2 SQIVND (reference sequence). V dropped 6 bases and J dropped 5; count of bases not matched to a gene: 10. CDR3 nucleotide sequence: TGTGCCAGTAGCCCGTTCCCGGGACAGGGTTATGGCTACACCTTC. This sequence encodes CASSPFPGQGYGYTF. Full variable domain (missing parts from reference TRBV19 and TRBJ1-2): DGGITQSPKYLFRKEGQNVTLSCEQNLNHDAMYWYRQDPGQGLRLIYYSQIVNDFQKGDIAEGYSVSREKKESFPLTVTSAQKNPTAFYLCASSPFPGQGYGYTFGSGTRLTVV.

This clone came up once. In DNA form, the CDR3 reads TGTGCCAGTAGTGCGGGACGAAGGAGCTCCTATAATTCACCCCTCCACTTT. This gives the protein CASSAGRRSSYNSPLHF. The chain recombines TRBV19 with TRBJ1-6, with D possibly TRBD1 on 5 matching bases. The CDR3 is made up of 17 amino acids. CDR1 and CDR2 from the germline V gene are LNHDA and SQIVND (reference sequence). Trimming took off 5 bases at V and 0 bases at J, with 14 bases between the two ends.

The chain recombines TRBV5-1 with TRBJ1-1; TRBD1 matches at 7 bases. Germline CDR1 and CDR2: SGHRS and YFSETQ. With V trimmed by 4 bases and J by 10 bases, 13 bases remained unmatched. The CDR3 is 14 amino acids. CDR3 sequence (DNA): TGCGCCAGCAGCCCGGGGACAGTGAAGAGTTCAGCTTTCTTT. It is translated as CASSPGTVKSSAFF.

The chain carries TRBV5-4 and TRBJ2-1; 8 positions match TRBD2. CDR1 is SGHNT and CDR2 is YYREEE in the germline V gene (reference sequence). This CDR3 has 15 residues. The J segment lost 7 bases and the V segment lost 0 bases, leaving 6 bases of the junction unmatched. CDR3 sequence (DNA): TGTGCCAGCAGCTTGGCCGGGAGGGGGAGGAATGAGCAGTTCTTC. The encoded protein is CASSLAGRGRNEQFF.

This clone was recorded only once. CDR3 residues: CASSLGTGGIYGYTF. CDR3 bases: TGTGCCAGCAGCTTGGGGACAGGTGGTATCTATGGCTACACCTTC. The chain carries TRBV5-4 and TRBJ1-2; 7 nucleotides agree with TRBD1. The V gene end was trimmed by 0 bases and the J gene end by 4 bases; junction bases not matched to a gene: 6. The CDR3 is 15 residues long. CDR1 is SGHNT and CDR2 is YYREEE in the germline V gene (reference sequence).

This chain joins TRBV5-1 and TRBJ2-6, with D tentatively TRBD2 (6 bases). V lost 5 bases and J lost 0, with 21 bases in between. The germline V gene has CDR1 SGHRS and CDR2 YFSETQ. There are 19 residues in the CDR3. The CDR3 region has the DNA TGCGCCAGCAGTTGGAGGCGTCGGGGACTCGACTCTGGGGCCAACGTCCTGACTTTC. Protein product: CASSWRRRGLDSGANVLTF.

This chain joins TRBV5-1 and TRBJ2-2, with D possibly being TRBD1 (7 bases). The V end lost 4 bases, the J end lost 5 bases, and 15 bases lay between the germline ends. CDR3 length: 15 residues. Germline V CDR1 and CDR2: SGHRS, YFSETQ. The CDR3 nucleotides read TGCGCCAGCAGCCCCCGGGGGACAGAGACCGGGGAGCTGTTTTTT. It codes for CASSPRGTETGELFF.

The V call is TRBV19, the J call TRBJ2-3; 8 nucleotides align to TRBD2. The J segment lost 2 bases and the V segment lost 7 bases, leaving 14 bases of the junction unmatched. There are 17 residues in the CDR3. The germline V gene encodes CDR1 LNHDA and CDR2 SQIVND (reference sequence). DNA of the CDR3: TGTGCCAGTAACTCGTTGACTAGCGCTACCCACACAGATACGCAGTATTTT. Its protein is CASNSLTSATHTDTQYF. The whole variable domain, filled in from reference TRBV19 and TRBJ2-3, reads DGGITQSPKYLFRKEGQNVTLSCEQNLNHDAMYWYRQDPGQGLRLIYYSQIVNDFQKGDIAEGYSVSREKKESFPLTVTSAQKNPTAFYLCASNSLTSATHTDTQYFGPGTRLTVL.